The sample holds a few counts of the clone carrying this T cell receptor beta chain. This entry is derived from a study of shared clonotypes between healthy human individuals. Study in general: A donor's plate count was three for CD4 naive and three for CD4 memory; CD8 naive had two and CD8 memory one.

Clones were sequenced by immunoSEQ multiplex PCR, and TCRdb holds only the in-frame ones, with some missing. The table lists about a million clones, 76% of them singletons. The source of this sequence is a man younger than 30 in good health. Sample: memory CD4+ T cells sorted from blood. The subset is: CD45RA-negative fraction.

CDR3 residues: CASSLTIGQGRNEQYF. The CDR3 coding sequence is TGTGCCAGCAGTTTAACCATCGGACAGGGGAGGAACGAGCAGTACTTC. The chain joins TRBV28 to TRBJ2-7; TRBD1 matches at 9 bases. Trimming at V came to 2 bases and at J to 5 bases, leaving 10 bases not matched to a gene. The CDR3 length is 16 residues. Germline CDR1 reads MDHEN; CDR2 reads SYDVKM.